The clone carrying this TCR beta chain has just a few counts. What it binds is unknown. These data originate in a study of blood T cells in healthy people across ages. Approximately 10 milliliters was the volume of peripheral blood drawn from each donor. With 3 bases removed from V and 7 bases from J, the gap between germline ends came to 16 bases. Per the germline V gene, CDR1 is MNHEY and CDR2 is SMNVEV (reference sequence). This CDR3 is 15 amino acids long. Through a sample-barcoded 5' primer and a J-beta primer mix, a second PCR was run for about 6 to 12 cycles. TCRdb processed the 5' RACE reads anew with MiXCR; each CDR3 protein has one entry. This table holds roughly 1.4 million distinct CDR3 sequences, 45% to 70% found once. General study points: Not knowing donor CMV status may have confounded expanded clonotype changes. Strong correlation was found linking TCR beta diversity to naive T cell percentage. The fall in TCR beta diversity per million T cells was roughly linear with age.

Sequencing was done on a sample of blood. The chain links TRBV27 to TRBJ2-1; possible D gene TRBD2, 5 bases. This TCR was recovered from a man aged 18 to 29 in good health. The DNA for the CDR3 is TGTGCCAGCAGTTTGGGTGTGGGCGGGCGAAATGAGCAGTTCTTC. Translated, it gives CASSLGVGGRNEQFF.